This T cell receptor beta chain was sequenced in a study of STAT5B mutations in CD4+ large granular lymphocyte leukemia. Authors' data handling: A productive frequency of 2.59 x 10-5 was the lowest detectable. Produced via immunoSEQ multiplex PCR; TCRdb's table is partial and in-frame only. V and J calls plus clone size are reproduced from that table; the DNA served to infer D and trimming. The data hold around 35,000 clones, with about two thirds observed a single time. This clone was recorded a few times. Antigen specificity is unknown. Overall study findings and caveats: Top patient clones used TRBV06 genes more often: 8/27 versus 2/35 in controls. Patient CD4-sorted repertoires stayed more clonal than healthy ones after leukemic-clone removal.

Controls came from buffy coats of healthy blood donors. V lost 5 bases, J lost 0 bases, and 7 bases stayed unmatched. Germline V gene data show CDR1 as MNHNS and CDR2 as SASEGT. The CDR3 consists of 15 residues. Sequencing was performed on CD4+ T cells from blood buffy coats. V is TRBV6-1 and J is TRBJ2-7; 7 bases agree with TRBD1. The sequence was obtained from a human donor in good health. CDR3 protein: CASSLHGQDSYEQYF. The CDR3 nucleotides read TGTGCCAGCAGTCTACATGGACAGGACTCCTACGAGCAGTACTTC.